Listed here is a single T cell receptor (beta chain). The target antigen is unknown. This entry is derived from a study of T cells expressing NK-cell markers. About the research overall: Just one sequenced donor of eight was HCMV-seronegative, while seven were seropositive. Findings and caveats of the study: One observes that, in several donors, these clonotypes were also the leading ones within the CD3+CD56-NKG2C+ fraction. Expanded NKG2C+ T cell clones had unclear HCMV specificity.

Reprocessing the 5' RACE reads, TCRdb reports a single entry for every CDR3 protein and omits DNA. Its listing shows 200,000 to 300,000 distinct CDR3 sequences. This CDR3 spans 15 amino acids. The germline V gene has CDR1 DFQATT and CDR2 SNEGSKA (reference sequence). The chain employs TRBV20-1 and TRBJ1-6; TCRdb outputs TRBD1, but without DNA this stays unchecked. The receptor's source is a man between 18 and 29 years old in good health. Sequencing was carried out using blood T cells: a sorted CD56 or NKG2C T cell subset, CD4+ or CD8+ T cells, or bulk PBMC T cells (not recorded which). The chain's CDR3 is CSARDDGQIESPLHF.